What follows are 29 T cell receptor beta chains derived from one specimen sequenced in a study of CXCR3-negative and CXCR3-positive naive CD8 T cells (dated by TCRdb to between 2017 and 2020). General findings and caveats noted by the study authors: TRB CDR3s from CXCR3-positive naive cells showed higher hydrophobicity (lower Kidera factor 4), lower energy, and higher strength and volume indices than CXCR3-negative naive cells.

These receptors have no known antigen. The data were produced on a NextSeq 550. The Human TCR Profiling Kit (MiLaboratory) was used to make UMI-labeled 5' RACE TRB cDNA libraries. TCRdb reprocessed the reads and lists each CDR3 protein sequence as a single entry, with no DNA. This sample's clone table shows 6,900 or so distinct CDR3 sequences. Roughly 1.4% of the sample rests with the top ten. The material sequenced was naive CXCR3+ CD8+ T cells from blood. The cell subset or site label, read with the paper, signifies: CD45RO-CCR7+CD27+CD95- naive CD8+ T cells expressing CXCR3 (TNR3+). These receptors came from a human donor in good health. Some clones in this sample may be carry-over from other donors' samples.

J is TRBJ1-2 and V is TRBV4-2; as DNA is missing, the TRBD1 call by TCRdb cannot be tested. Germline CDR1 reads LGHNA; CDR2 reads YNFKEQ. The CDR3 runs 15 residues. The chain's CDR3 is CASSQDVGDGDGYTF.

Frequency places this clonotype as medium-sized. The chain uses TRBV14 and TRBJ2-4; TCRdb names TRBD1, which stays unverified in the absence of DNA. This CDR3 contains 16 residues. Germline V gives CDR1 SGHDN, CDR2 FVKESK. CDR3 sequence: CASSQDMTGGTSIQYF.

The J gene is TRBJ1-1, the V gene TRBV29-1. This CDR3 has 12 residues. CDR1 is SQVTM, CDR2 ANQGSEA, per germline. The CDR3 protein is CSAAAMNTEAFF.

The rearrangement joins TRBV3-1 to TRBJ2-7; no DNA is available, so the TRBD2 call from TCRdb remains unchecked. Germline CDR1 is LGHDT and CDR2 is YNNKEL (reference sequence). The CDR3 loop spans 16 amino acids. The CDR3 sequence is CASSQEAGRYAYEQYF.

The chain recombines TRBV29-1 with TRBJ1-2. The CDR3 runs 14 residues. Germline-derived CDR1 and CDR2 are SQVTM and ANQGSEA. CDR3 protein: CSVGPSEAPYGYTF.

The chain has TRBV12-3 or TRBV12-4 and TRBJ2-1; TCRdb's D call of TRBD1 is untestable without DNA. CDR3 length: 14 residues. CDR3 amino acids: CASSLNRGDNEQFF.

The rearrangement uses TRBV12-3 or TRBV12-4 and TRBJ2-5; absent DNA, TCRdb's TRBD1 call cannot be checked. This CDR3 spans 14 amino acids. CDR3 amino acids: CARSPFRAEETQHF.

The genes are TRBV21-1 and TRBJ2-7. TRBV21-1 is a pseudogene locus. CDR3 length equals 17 residues. This CDR3 is CASSEPFSETETYEQYF.

This clonotype is medium-sized (0.01 to 0.1%) by frequency. The rearrangement joins TRBV20-1 to TRBJ2-7; TCRdb returns TRBD1, unconfirmable since there is no DNA. Germline-derived CDR1 and CDR2 are DFQATT and SNEGSKA (reference sequence). The CDR3 is made up of 15 amino acids. The CDR3 protein is CSARDPGTGSYEQYF.

By frequency, this clonotype registers medium-sized. J is TRBJ2-7 and V is TRBV28. Germline V gene data show CDR1 as MDHEN and CDR2 as SYDVKM. The CDR3 has 13 amino acids. CDR3: CASSFGRSYEQYF.

This chain connects TRBV25-1 to TRBJ2-5; TCRdb selects TRBD2, and the lack of DNA leaves this call unchecked. This CDR3 spans 12 amino acids. Germline lookup yields CDR1 MGHDK and CDR2 SYGVNS. The chain's CDR3 is CASGYSRDPPHF.

This chain connects TRBV20-1 to TRBJ2-1; as DNA is missing, the TRBD2 call by TCRdb cannot be tested. Germline CDR1 and CDR2: DFQATT and SNEGSKA (reference sequence). The CDR3 consists of 15 residues. The CDR3 reads CSASPGLAGYNEQFF.

The rearrangement joins TRBV5-8 to TRBJ2-7; TCRdb lists TRBD1, though no DNA is available to test this call. The V gene's germline CDR1 is SGHTS and CDR2 YDEGEE. CDR3 length: 15 residues. Here the CDR3 reads CASSIDRLITYEQYF. The full variable domain, in which reference TRBV5-8 and TRBJ2-7 provide the parts outside the CDR3, is EAGVTQSPTHLIKTRGQQATLRCSPISGHTSVYWYQQALGLGLQFLLWYDEGEERNRGNFPPRFSGRQFPNYSSELNVNALELEDSALYLCASSIDRLITYEQYFGPGTRLTVT.

Considering frequency, this clonotype is medium-sized. V gene TRBV2 combines with J gene TRBJ1-4; TCRdb picks TRBD1, but there is no DNA to check that call. CDR1 is SNHLY and CDR2 is FYNNEI in the germline V gene. The CDR3 is 15 residues long. The CDR3 spells CASSFREPLNEKLFF.

Its frequency marks this clonotype as medium-sized. J is TRBJ1-4 and V is TRBV15. The CDR3 is 19 amino acids. Looked up from germline, CDR1 is LNHNV and CDR2 is YYDKDF (reference sequence). CDR3 protein: CATSRLQQEGHTLGEKLFF.

This clonotype is called medium-sized based on its frequency. This CDR3 is CSVEGTRTSYHNEQFF. The rearrangement uses TRBV29-1 and TRBJ2-1; TCRdb's assignment of TRBD2 cannot be checked, as there is no DNA. The germline CDR1 and CDR2 sequences are SQVTM and ANQGSEA. The CDR3 is 16 amino acids.

The chain carries TRBV25-1 and TRBJ2-1. Germline-derived CDR1 and CDR2 are MGHDK and SYGVNS. The CDR3 is 12 amino acids. The CDR3: CASSERDNEQFF.

This chain uses TRBV10-1 with TRBJ2-1. The CDR3 has 13 residues. Germline CDR1 is WNHNN and CDR2 is SYGVQD (reference sequence). The CDR3 here is CASSESNVHEQFF.

The chain uses TRBV29-1 and TRBJ2-3. The length of the CDR3 is 12 residues. Germline values: CDR1 SQVTM, CDR2 ANQGSEA. The CDR3 region is CSVDGITDTQYF.

The chain is built from TRBV6-5 and TRBJ2-7; TCRdb designates TRBD1, a call that cannot be tested without DNA. CDR3 size: 16 residues. Looked up from germline, CDR1 is MNHEY and CDR2 is SVGAGI. This chain's CDR3 is CASRLPGTGETYEQYF.

This chain connects TRBV19 to TRBJ1-5; TCRdb's assignment of TRBD1 cannot be checked, as there is no DNA. This CDR3 is built from 15 residues. Germline-derived CDR1 and CDR2 are LNHDA and SQIVND (reference sequence). CDR3 loop: CASSIEAQGTQPQHF. Full variable domain (outside the CDR3, taken from reference TRBV19 and TRBJ1-5): DGGITQSPKYLFRKEGQNVTLSCEQNLNHDAMYWYRQDPGQGLRLIYYSQIVNDFQKGDIAEGYSVSREKKESFPLTVTSAQKNPTAFYLCASSIEAQGTQPQHFGDGTRLSIL.

The chain is built from TRBV7-9 and TRBJ2-7. The germline V gene encodes CDR1 SEHNR and CDR2 FQNEAQ (reference sequence). This CDR3 has 14 amino acids. The CDR3 is CASSPQDTAYEQYF.

V usage is TRBV4-1 and J usage is TRBJ2-3. This CDR3 comprises 14 residues. Germline-derived CDR1 and CDR2 are MGHRA and YSYEKL. CDR3 region: CASSQDNRGDTQYF.

The rearrangement links TRBV7-6 to TRBJ2-3; TCRdb lists TRBD2, though no DNA is available to test this call. The length of the CDR3 is 14 residues. The germline V gene encodes CDR1 SGHVS and CDR2 FNYEAQ. CDR3 sequence reads: CASSGSGSPNTQYF.

The chain joins TRBV7-6 to TRBJ2-5; TCRdb names TRBD1, which stays unverified in the absence of DNA. This CDR3 is 14 amino acids long. Germline values: CDR1 SGHVS, CDR2 FNYEAQ. CDR3 in amino acids: CASSLVGDSETQYF.

This clonotype shows up as medium-sized by frequency. J is TRBJ1-1 and V is TRBV7-9. The CDR3 spans 12 residues. Germline V gene sequence: CDR1 SEHNR, CDR2 FQNEAQ (reference sequence). CDR3 region: CASSIENTEAFF.

The CDR3 region is CASSRNRDRGLYEQYF. This chain connects TRBV14 to TRBJ2-7; without DNA, the TCRdb call of TRBD1 cannot be checked. Per the germline V gene, CDR1 is SGHDN and CDR2 is FVKESK. The CDR3 runs 16 residues. The whole variable domain, remainder taken from reference TRBV14 and TRBJ2-7, is EAGVTQFPSHSVIEKGQTVTLRCDPISGHDNLYWYRRVMGKEIKFLLHFVKESKQDESGMPNNRFLAERTGGTYSTLKVQPAELEDSGVYFCASSRNRDRGLYEQYFGPGTRLTVT.

Judged by frequency, this clonotype is medium-sized. J is TRBJ2-7 and V is TRBV12-3 or TRBV12-4; TCRdb designates TRBD1, a call that cannot be tested without DNA. This CDR3 comprises 13 residues. CDR3 loop: CASSPDPFYEQYF.

The rearrangement links TRBV13 to TRBJ2-7; TCRdb indicates TRBD1, and absent DNA this call remains unverified. Per the germline V gene, CDR1 is PRHDT and CDR2 is FYEKMQ (reference sequence). The CDR3 totals 11 residues. The CDR3 loop is CASSSSGMQYF.